The rows below give T cell receptor beta chains drawn from one sample of a study of regulatory T cells in long-lasting Graves disease. In TCRdb, the multiplex PCR reads were re-called with MiXCR into one record per CDR3 protein. The repertoire holds some 220,000 distinct CDR3 sequences, with roughly 20% as singletons. These data also featured in a second study, about T cells in Graves' hyperthyroidism and ophthalmopathy.

Sequences were derived from peripheral blood mononuclear cells (PBMCs), sampled at new diagnosis, from a patient treated with antithyroid drugs. Every receptor here comes from a woman between 25 and 40 years old with Graves disease. CDR3s include the opening cysteine and the closing phenylalanine or tryptophan. Fields, in order: clone size, V gene, CDR3 length, D gene, J gene, CDR3 protein, CDR3 DNA. A D gene is named only where the DNA matches it firmly. Clone size is given for some rows only: seen once, a few or many times, or a class if the clone is expanded.

>many|TRBV5-1|15|.|TRBJ2-7
CASSVFRGISYEQYF
TGCGCCAGCAGCGTTTTTAGGGGCATATCCTACGAGCAGTACTTC
>.|TRBV2|15|.|TRBJ1-1
CASSDRRGEFTEAFF
TGTGCCAGCAGTGATCGCAGGGGAGAGTTCACTGAAGCTTTCTTT
>few|TRBV6-1|11|.|TRBJ1-1
CASSEAREAFF
TGTGCCAGCAGTGAAGCGCGTGAAGCTTTCTTT
>many|TRBV6-5|16|.|TRBJ1-3
CASSSSGFYSGNTIYF
TGTGCCAGCAGTTCTTCAGGCTTTTACTCTGGAAACACCATATATTTT
>many|TRBV30|13|.|TRBJ1-4
CAWKGRRDEKLFF
TGTGCCTGGAAGGGGAGGAGGGATGAAAAACTGTTTTTT
>many|TRBV3-1|16|.|TRBJ2-7
CASSLKGGLASYEQYF
TGTGCCAGCAGCCTTAAGGGGGGACTCGCCTCCTACGAGCAGTACTTC
>many|TRBV2|14|.|TRBJ2-7
CASSEGLPDYEQYF
TGTGCCAGCAGTGAAGGACTTCCGGACTACGAGCAGTACTTC
>many|TRBV6-5|14|.|TRBJ1-5
CASSYSPSNQPQHF
TGTGCCAGCAGTTACTCCCCCAGCAATCAGCCCCAGCATTTT
>many|TRBV2|13|.|TRBJ1-2
CASSESRTYGYTF
TGTGCCAGCAGTGAAAGTCGGACCTATGGCTACACCTTC
>once|TRBV9|13|.|TRBJ2-1
CASSRDWNNEQFF
TGTGCCAGCAGCCGGGACTGGAACAATGAGCAGTTCTTC